This entry features one T cell receptor (beta chain) sequence. Clones were read by immunoSEQ multiplex PCR, and TCRdb kept only the in-frame ones, dropping some. In total, the table holds 9,000 to 10,000 clones. This specimen belongs to a study of synovial regulatory T cells in juvenile arthritis. Material: Treg cells from blood. Subset indicated: remaining (HLA-DR-negative) circulating blood Treg cells. The TCR was taken from a donor aged 2-30 years with juvenile idiopathic arthritis.

CDR3 amino acids: CASSQEPIGLNSPLHF. The chain joins TRBV4-3 to TRBJ1-6; lacking DNA, the TRBD1 call made by TCRdb goes unchecked. CDR1 LGHNA and CDR2 YSLEER come from the germline V gene. The CDR3 runs 16 residues. DNA for this receptor is not on file.